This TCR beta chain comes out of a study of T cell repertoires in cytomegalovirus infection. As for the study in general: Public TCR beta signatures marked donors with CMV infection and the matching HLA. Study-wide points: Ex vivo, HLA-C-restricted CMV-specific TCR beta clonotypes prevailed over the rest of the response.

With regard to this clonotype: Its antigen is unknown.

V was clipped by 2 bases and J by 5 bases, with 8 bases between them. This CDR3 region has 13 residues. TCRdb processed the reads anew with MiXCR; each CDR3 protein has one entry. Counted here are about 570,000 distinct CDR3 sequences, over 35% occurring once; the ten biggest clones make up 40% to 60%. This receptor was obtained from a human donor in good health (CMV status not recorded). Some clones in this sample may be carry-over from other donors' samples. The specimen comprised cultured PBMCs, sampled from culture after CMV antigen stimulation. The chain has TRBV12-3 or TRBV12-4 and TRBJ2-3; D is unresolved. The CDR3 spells CASSLLSEDTQYF. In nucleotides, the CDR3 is TGTGCCAGCAGTTTATTAAGTGAAGATACGCAGTATTTT.